These 27 T cell receptor beta chains were sequenced from one sample in a study of OX40 agonist ivuxolimab in advanced cancers. Assay: immunoSEQ multiplex PCR; the TCRdb copy retains only in-frame clones and omits some. The sample carries tens of thousands of clones, roughly 80% recorded once. The sample consisted of CD4+ or CD8+ T cells sorted from blood, taken in a trial of the OX40 agonist ivuxolimab. The receptors stem from an adult with an advanced solid tumor such as melanoma, head and neck, liver or kidney cancer.

The chain is built from TRBV30 and TRBJ1-4; maybe TRBD1 (5 bases). Trimming pared 2 bases from V and 5 bases from J, leaving 15 bases between. The CDR3 loop spans 15 amino acids. Germline CDR1 is GTSNPN and CDR2 is SVGIG (reference sequence). The DNA for the CDR3 is TGTGCCTGGAGTAGCGGGAGGGGAGGGAATGAAAAACTGTTTTTT. Encoded protein: CAWSSGRGGNEKLFF.

The chain joins TRBV27 to TRBJ2-3, with D maybe TRBD1 (6 bases). Trimming removed 5 bases from V and 1 base from J, with 19 bases in between. Germline lookup yields CDR1 MNHEY and CDR2 SMNVEV (reference sequence). The CDR3 has 17 residues. The CDR3 is CASSKMGGGGGTDTQYF. The CDR3 bases are TGTGCCAGCAGTAAAATGGGCGGTGGGGGCGGCACAGATACGCAGTATTTT.

V is TRBV28 and J is TRBJ2-4, with 8 bases matching TRBD1. Germline-derived CDR1 and CDR2 are MDHEN and SYDVKM. V lost 4 bases and J lost 6; bases outside the gene matches: 11. The CDR3 runs 16 residues. CDR3 nucleotides: TGTGCCAGCAGTTCCTCACAGGGGGGTTTGGTAAACATTCAGTACTTC. This translates into CASSSSQGGLVNIQYF.

The chain has TRBV18 and TRBJ2-6; 7 positions match TRBD2. The CDR3 spans 17 residues. CDR1 is KGHSH and CDR2 is LQKENI in the germline V gene. The ends lost 2 bases at V and 0 bases at J; junction bases unmatched: 4. The CDR3 region is CASSPMGGLSGANVLTF. The DNA of the CDR3 is TGTGCCAGCTCACCAATGGGAGGGCTCTCTGGGGCCAACGTCCTGACTTTC.

This chain joins TRBV11-2 and TRBJ2-5; a possible D gene is TRBD1 (5 bases). Per germline, CDR1 SGHAT and CDR2 FQNNGV. The CDR3 is made up of 16 amino acids. V was clipped by 4 bases and J by 1 base, with 16 bases between them. The CDR3 nucleotides read TGTGCCAGCAGCTCCCTTTATACCAGGGTCCAAGAGACCCAGTACTTC. It translates to CASSSLYTRVQETQYF.

This clone occurred many times. J is TRBJ1-1 and V is TRBV6-1; TRBD1 matches at 7 bases. With 4 bases clipped from V and 0 bases from J, the junction kept 2 bases outside the gene matches. Per the germline V gene, CDR1 is MNHNS and CDR2 is SASEGT. This CDR3 spans 14 amino acids. This chain's CDR3 is CASSAGQMNTEAFF. The CDR3 region has the DNA TGTGCCAGCAGTGCGGGACAGATGAACACTGAAGCTTTCTTT.

The chain carries TRBV30 and TRBJ1-2; 7 bases map to TRBD1. Losses at the gene ends were 4 bases for V and 8 bases for J; bases not matched to a gene: 7. Germline values: CDR1 GTSNPN, CDR2 SVGIG (reference sequence). This CDR3 contains 12 residues. The CDR3: CAWNDRAGGYTF. The CDR3, as DNA: TGTGCCTGGAATGACAGGGCGGGCGGCTACACCTTC.

The gene calls are TRBV11-2 and TRBJ1-1; TRBD1 is a possible D gene (6 bases). Germline assignment: CDR1 SGHAT and CDR2 FQNNGV. Trimming pared 3 bases from V and 0 bases from J, leaving 11 bases between. CDR3 length: 15 residues. Written as DNA, the CDR3 is TGTGCCAGCAGCTTGGGGGCCCGCATGAACACTGAAGCTTTCTTT. Its translation is CASSLGARMNTEAFF.

This rearrangement joins TRBV6-5 to TRBJ1-1; D not resolved. CDR1 and CDR2 from the germline V gene are MNHEY and SVGAGI. The CDR3 loop spans 14 amino acids. V was trimmed by 6 bases and J by 3 bases, leaving 14 bases between them. The CDR3 spells CASRTVGGDTEAFF. Here the CDR3 DNA reads TGTGCCAGCAGAACCGTCGGAGGTGACACTGAAGCTTTCTTT.

The chain couples TRBV30 to TRBJ2-5, with 7 bases aligning to TRBD2. Per germline, CDR1 GTSNPN and CDR2 SVGIG (reference sequence). Trimming took 2 bases from V and 7 from J; bases not matched to a gene: 13. The CDR3 has 15 amino acids. CDR3 region: CAWSPPHTSDGTQYF. For the CDR3, the DNA is TGTGCCTGGAGTCCTCCTCATACTAGCGATGGGACCCAGTACTTC.

In the case of this clone: The junction departs from germline at one end; a sequencing error may be responsible. This chain connects TRBV29-1 to TRBJ2-4; 8 bases agree with TRBD1. The CDR3 is made up of 14 amino acids. The germline CDR1 and CDR2 sequences are SQVTM and ANQGSEA. CDR3 sequence reads: CSVEATGVKNIQYF. The CDR3 DNA reads TGCAGCGTGGAAGCGACAGGGGTCAAAAACATTCAGTACTTC.

This chain links TRBV18 with TRBJ1-5, with D possibly being TRBD1 (5 bases). CDR3 length: 16 residues. Deletions cut 3 bases from V and 0 bases from J, with 12 bases between. CDR1 KGHSH and CDR2 LQKENI come from the germline V gene. CDR3 region: CASSPDDRRSNQPQHF. The CDR3 DNA reads TGTGCCAGCTCACCCGACGACAGACGTAGCAATCAGCCCCAGCATTTT.

J is TRBJ1-4 and V is TRBV27, with TRBD1 matching over 8 bases. The CDR3 covers 17 residues. CDR1 and CDR2 from the germline V gene are MNHEY and SMNVEV (reference sequence). V shed 5 bases and J 8 bases; nucleotides not matched to a gene: 16. CDR3 protein: CASSRKAPDRAGEKLFF. CDR3 DNA sequence: TGTGCCAGCAGTCGGAAAGCACCGGACAGGGCGGGGGAAAAACTGTTTTTT.

V gene TRBV9 combines with J gene TRBJ1-3; D may be TRBD1 (5 bases). The CDR3 spans 16 residues. V was pared by 7 bases and J by 0 bases, with 17 bases between. Germline lookup yields CDR1 SGDLS and CDR2 YYNGEE. The CDR3 protein is CASGGTSSFSGNTIYF. Here the CDR3 DNA reads TGTGCCAGCGGGGGGACCAGCAGCTTCTCTGGAAACACCATATATTTT.

The chain joins TRBV30 to TRBJ1-1; D is perhaps TRBD1 (6 bases). Germline values: CDR1 GTSNPN, CDR2 SVGIG (reference sequence). The CDR3 runs to 15 residues. Trimming shortened V by 4 bases and J by 4 bases, and 19 bases separated the two germline ends. CDR3 amino acids: CAWTSGDFRGTEAFF. CDR3 bases: TGTGCCTGGACCTCAGGGGATTTTAGGGGCACTGAAGCTTTCTTT.

CDR3 sequence (DNA): TGTGCCAGCTCACGAGGGACTAGCGTTGTTGAGACCCAGTACTTC. The encoded protein is CASSRGTSVVETQYF. The rearrangement joins TRBV18 to TRBJ2-5, with TRBD2 matching 10 bases. The CDR3 contains 15 residues. V was clipped by 4 bases and J by 5 bases; unmatched bases: 7. Germline CDR1 reads KGHSH; CDR2 reads LQKENI.

The chain recombines TRBV9 with TRBJ2-2; TRBD1 agrees at 7 bases. Per germline, CDR1 SGDLS and CDR2 YYNGEE. The CDR3 has 16 residues. Trimming at V came to 3 bases and at J to 6 bases, leaving 11 bases not matched to a gene. The CDR3 DNA reads TGTGCCAGCAGCGCTGAACAGGGGTTGATTGCCGGGGAGCTGTTTTTT. Its translation: CASSAEQGLIAGELFF.

The chain carries TRBV5-4 and TRBJ2-3; D might be TRBD1 (6 bases). V was trimmed by 4 bases and J by 2 bases, leaving 8 bases between them. Germline-derived CDR1 and CDR2 are SGHNT and YYREEE (reference sequence). This CDR3 has 13 amino acids. The CDR3 bases are TGTGCCAGCAGCGGACAGCTCACAGATACGCAGTATTTT. Translation: CASSGQLTDTQYF.

The gene calls are TRBV19 and TRBJ2-2; D remains unclear. The CDR3 has 12 amino acids. CDR1 is LNHDA, CDR2 SQIVND, per germline (reference sequence). Trimming pared 7 bases from V and 3 bases from J, leaving 6 bases between. DNA of the CDR3: TGTGCCAGTATAGGGTACACCGGGGAGCTGTTTTTT. Translating gives CASIGYTGELFF. The full variable domain, completed using reference TRBV19 and TRBJ2-2, is DGGITQSPKYLFRKEGQNVTLSCEQNLNHDAMYWYRQDPGQGLRLIYYSQIVNDFQKGDIAEGYSVSREKKESFPLTVTSAQKNPTAFYLCASIGYTGELFFGEGSRLTVL.

V gene TRBV7-2 combines with J gene TRBJ1-2; 7 nucleotides align to TRBD1. V lost 5 bases and J lost 3; bases outside the gene matches: 9. CDR1 and CDR2 from the germline V gene are SGHTA and FQGNSA. The CDR3 extends over 15 amino acids. CDR3 amino acids: CASSHEQGWYYGYTF. The CDR3 nucleotides are TGTGCCAGCAGCCATGAACAGGGGTGGTACTATGGCTACACCTTC.

This chain connects TRBV19 to TRBJ2-2; the D is unclear. CDR1 and CDR2 from the germline V gene are LNHDA and SQIVND (reference sequence). The CDR3 consists of 15 residues. V lost 6 bases and J 2 bases, leaving 13 bases between the germline ends. CDR3 protein: CASRSQSFNTGELFF. CDR3 sequence (DNA): TGTGCCAGTAGGTCACAGAGTTTCAACACCGGGGAGCTGTTTTTT.

This chain joins TRBV2 and TRBJ2-3; 11 bases are shared with TRBD2. V trimming: 1 base; J trimming: 4 bases; junction bases outside the gene matches: 1. Germline CDR1 is SNHLY and CDR2 is FYNNEI. The CDR3 totals 15 residues. The CDR3 sequence is CASSEGSGRADTQYF. The CDR3 DNA reads as TGTGCCAGCAGTGAAGGTAGCGGGAGGGCAGATACGCAGTATTTT.

V gene TRBV18 combines with J gene TRBJ1-1, with TRBD1 matching 11 bases. Germline CDR1 and CDR2: KGHSH and LQKENI. The CDR3 totals 16 residues. J was trimmed by 4 bases and V by 4 bases; bases with no gene match: 8. The CDR3, as DNA: TGTGCCAGCTCACTTGGGACAGGGGGGCCCAGCACTGAAGCTTTCTTT. Amino acid sequence: CASSLGTGGPSTEAFF.

This clone was seen a single time. The V gene is TRBV14, the J gene TRBJ2-1, with TRBD2 matching 14 bases. The CDR3 contains 17 residues. Germline V gives CDR1 SGHDN, CDR2 FVKESK. Trimming took 4 bases from V and 6 from J; bases not matched to a gene: 8. The CDR3 loop reads CASSRRLAGGPGNEQFF. The CDR3 coding sequence is TGTGCCAGCAGCCGACGACTAGCGGGAGGGCCGGGCAATGAGCAGTTCTTC.

This clone has a handful of counts. The V gene is TRBV2, the J gene TRBJ1-4; the D is unclear. Germline V gene sequence: CDR1 SNHLY, CDR2 FYNNEI. CDR3 length equals 10 residues. The ends were cut back, 8 bases at V and 5 bases at J, with 3 bases in the middle. CDR3 sequence (DNA): TGTGCCAGCCTAAATGAAAAACTGTTTTTT. Amino acid sequence: CASLNEKLFF. Together with reference TRBV2 and TRBJ1-4, the CDR3 gives the full variable domain: EPEVTQTPSHQVTQMGQEVILRCVPISNHLYFYWYRQILGQKVEFLVSFYNNEISEKSEIFDDQFSVERPDGSNFTLKIRSTKLEDSAMYFCASLNEKLFFGSGTQLSVL.

The chain carries TRBV29-1 and TRBJ2-7, with TRBD1 matching over 7 bases. With 7 bases clipped from V and 5 bases from J, the junction kept 11 bases outside the gene matches. CDR1 is SQVTM, CDR2 ANQGSEA, per germline. This CDR3 comprises 13 residues. The CDR3 DNA reads as TGCAGCGCAACCGGGACAGTTCTCGACGAGCAGTACTTC. This gives the protein CSATGTVLDEQYF.

This clone came up once. The chain uses TRBV11-2 and TRBJ1-1; D gene ambiguous. V lost 1 base and J lost 5, with 11 bases in between. The germline gives CDR1 SGHAT, CDR2 FQNNGV. The CDR3 consists of 14 residues. CDR3: CASSLGAAGTEAFF. Here the CDR3 DNA reads TGTGCCAGCAGCTTAGGGGCAGCGGGAACTGAAGCTTTCTTT.